Detailed here is one T cell receptor (beta chain). The entry originates in a study of blood T cell repertoires in COVID-19. About the study: The analysed material was cDNA or gDNA that came from T cells, B-cell-depleted T cells, or PBMCs.

The assay was immunoSEQ multiplex PCR, and TCRdb's table has in-frame clones only and misses some. Seen here are approximately 67,000 clones, around 86% observed once, and the top ten hold 8.3%. Losses at the gene ends were 0 bases for V and 2 bases for J; bases not matched to a gene: 4. CDR3 length: 15 residues. Germline V gene lookup returns CDR1 SGHRS and CDR2 YFSETQ. The rearrangement joins TRBV5-1 to TRBJ1-2; 7 positions match TRBD1. The receptor comes from a man aged 50-59 years with active COVID-19. Sequenced: peripheral blood. CDR3 region: CASSLATGSNYGYTF. The DNA for the CDR3 is TGCGCCAGCAGCTTGGCGACAGGGTCGAACTATGGCTACACCTTC.